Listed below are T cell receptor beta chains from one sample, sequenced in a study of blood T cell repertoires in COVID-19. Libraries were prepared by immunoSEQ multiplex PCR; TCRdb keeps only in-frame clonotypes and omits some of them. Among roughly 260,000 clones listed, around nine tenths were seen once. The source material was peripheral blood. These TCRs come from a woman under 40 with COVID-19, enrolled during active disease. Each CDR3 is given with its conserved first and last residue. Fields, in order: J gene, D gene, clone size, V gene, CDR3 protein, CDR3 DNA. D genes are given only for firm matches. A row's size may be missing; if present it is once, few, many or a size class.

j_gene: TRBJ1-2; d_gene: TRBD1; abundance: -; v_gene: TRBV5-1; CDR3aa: CASSLEQGAYYGYTF; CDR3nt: TGCGCCAGCAGCTTGGAGCAGGGGGCTTACTATGGCTACACCTTC
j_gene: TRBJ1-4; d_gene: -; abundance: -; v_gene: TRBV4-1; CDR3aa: CASSQPGSTNEKLFF; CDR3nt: TGCGCCAGCAGCCAACCGGGGTCAACTAATGAAAAACTGTTTTTT
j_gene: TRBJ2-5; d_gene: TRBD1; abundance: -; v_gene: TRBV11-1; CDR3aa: CASSLITGVKETQYF; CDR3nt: TGTGCCAGCAGCTTAATTACAGGGGTTAAAGAGACCCAGTACTTC
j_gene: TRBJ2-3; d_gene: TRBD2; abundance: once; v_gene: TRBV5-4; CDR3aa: CASSLALTSGRENTQYF; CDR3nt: TGTGCCAGCAGCTTGGCGCTGACTAGCGGGAGGGAGAATACGCAGTATTTT
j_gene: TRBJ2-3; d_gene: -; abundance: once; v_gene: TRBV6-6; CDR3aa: CASSRTRDTQYF; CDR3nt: TGTGCCAGCAGTCGTACTAGGGATACGCAGTATTTT
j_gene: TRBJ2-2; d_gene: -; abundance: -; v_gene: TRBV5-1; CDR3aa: CASSLATGRYTGELFF; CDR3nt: TGCGCCAGCAGCTTGGCGACCGGGAGATATACCGGGGAGCTGTTTTTT
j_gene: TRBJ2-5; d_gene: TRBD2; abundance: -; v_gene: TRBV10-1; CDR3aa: CARKTLLGLAGLLKETQYF; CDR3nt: TGCGCCAGAAAAACCCTTCTCGGACTAGCGGGATTATTAAAAGAGACCCAGTACTTC
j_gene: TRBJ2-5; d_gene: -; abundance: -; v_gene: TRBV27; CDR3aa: CASGWDSETQYF; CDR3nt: TGTGCCAGCGGGTGGGACTCAGAGACCCAGTACTTC
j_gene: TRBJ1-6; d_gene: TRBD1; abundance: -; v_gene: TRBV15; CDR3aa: CATSINRGLNSPLHF; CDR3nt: TGTGCCACCAGCATTAACAGGGGGTTGAATTCACCCCTCCACTTT
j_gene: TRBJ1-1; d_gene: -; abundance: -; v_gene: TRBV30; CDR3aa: CAWTVNTEAFF; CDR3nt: TGTGCCTGGACCGTGAACACTGAAGCTTTCTTT
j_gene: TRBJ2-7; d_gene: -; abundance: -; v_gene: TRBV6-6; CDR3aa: CASSYSETATYEQYF; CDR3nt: TGTGCCAGCAGTTACTCCGAGACTGCCACCTACGAGCAGTACTTC
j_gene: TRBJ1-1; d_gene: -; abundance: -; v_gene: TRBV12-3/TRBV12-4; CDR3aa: CASSSDSNTEAFF; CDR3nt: TGTGCCAGCAGTTCGGACAGTAACACTGAAGCTTTCTTT
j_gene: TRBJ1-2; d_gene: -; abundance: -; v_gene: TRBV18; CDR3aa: CASSANGQGMNYGYTF; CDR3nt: TGTGCCAGCTCAGCGAACGGCCAGGGGATGAACTATGGCTACACCTTC
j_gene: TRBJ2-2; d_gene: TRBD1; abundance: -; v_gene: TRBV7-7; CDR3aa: CASSLGGQDTGELFF; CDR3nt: TGTGCTAGCAGCCTGGGGGGACAGGACACCGGGGAGCTGTTTTTT
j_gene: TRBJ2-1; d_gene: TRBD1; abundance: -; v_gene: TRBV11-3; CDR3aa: CASSSTRQGQQFF; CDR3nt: TGTGCCAGCAGCTCAACGAGACAGGGACAGCAGTTCTTC
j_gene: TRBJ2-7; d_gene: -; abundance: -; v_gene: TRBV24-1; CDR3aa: CATSDTGMWEQYF; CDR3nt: TGTGCCACCAGTGACACCGGGATGTGGGAGCAGTACTTC
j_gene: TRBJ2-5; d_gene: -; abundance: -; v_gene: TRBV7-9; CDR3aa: CASSLTGLETQYF; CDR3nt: TGTGCCAGCAGCCTTACAGGGCTGGAGACCCAGTACTTC
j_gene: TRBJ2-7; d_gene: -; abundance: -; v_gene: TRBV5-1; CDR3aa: CASSFLGSATGDEQYF; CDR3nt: TGCGCCAGCAGCTTTCTGGGGAGCGCTACCGGGGACGAGCAGTACTTC
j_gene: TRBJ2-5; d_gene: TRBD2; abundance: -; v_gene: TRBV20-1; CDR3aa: CSASHGLAGIQETQYF; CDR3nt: TGCAGTGCTAGTCACGGACTAGCGGGAATCCAAGAGACCCAGTACTTC
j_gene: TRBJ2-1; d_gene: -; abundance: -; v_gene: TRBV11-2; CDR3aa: CASSPLVYEQFF; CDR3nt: TGTGCCAGCAGTCCACTAGTATATGAGCAGTTCTTC
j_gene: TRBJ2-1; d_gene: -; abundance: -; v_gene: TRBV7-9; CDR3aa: CASSRGGNYEQFF; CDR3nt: TGTGCCAGCAGTAGGGGCGGGAACTATGAGCAGTTCTTC
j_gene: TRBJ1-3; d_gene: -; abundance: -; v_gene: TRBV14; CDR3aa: CASSQDRPGNTIYF; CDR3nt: TGTGCCAGCAGCCAAGACAGGCCTGGAAACACCATATATTTT
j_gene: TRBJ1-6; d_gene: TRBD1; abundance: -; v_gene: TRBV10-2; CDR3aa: CATRGQGASYSPLHF; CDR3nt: TGCGCCACACGGGGACAGGGGGCTTCATATTCACCCCTCCACTTT
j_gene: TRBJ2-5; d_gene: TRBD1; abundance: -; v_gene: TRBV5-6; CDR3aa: CASSLVDRWEETQYF; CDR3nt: TGTGCCAGCAGCTTGGTGGACAGGTGGGAAGAGACCCAGTACTTC
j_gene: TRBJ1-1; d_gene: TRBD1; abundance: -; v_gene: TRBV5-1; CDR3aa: CASSSGQGASEAFF; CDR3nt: TGCGCCAGCAGCTCGGGACAGGGGGCCTCTGAAGCTTTCTTT
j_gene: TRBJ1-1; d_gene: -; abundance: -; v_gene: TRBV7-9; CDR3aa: CASSLNGDTEAFF; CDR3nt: TGTGCCAGCAGCTTAAACGGGGATACTGAAGCTTTCTTT
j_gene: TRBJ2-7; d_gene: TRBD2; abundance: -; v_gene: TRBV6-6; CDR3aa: CASSSWGLNRYEQYF; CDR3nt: TGTGCCAGCAGTTCCTGGGGACTAAATCGCTACGAGCAGTACTTC
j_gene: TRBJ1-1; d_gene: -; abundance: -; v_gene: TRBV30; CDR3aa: CASQGQANTEAFF; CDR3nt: TGTGCCAGTCAGGGGCAGGCGAACACTGAAGCTTTCTTT
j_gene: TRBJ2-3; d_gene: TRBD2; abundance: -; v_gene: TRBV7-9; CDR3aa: CASSLRDYSDTQYF; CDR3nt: TGTGCCAGCAGCCTCCGGGACTACTCAGATACGCAGTATTTT
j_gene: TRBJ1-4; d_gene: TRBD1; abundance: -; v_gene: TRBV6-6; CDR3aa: CASSSRGQGEKLFF; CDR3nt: TGTGCCAGCAGTTCTCGGGGACAGGGCGAAAAACTGTTTTTT
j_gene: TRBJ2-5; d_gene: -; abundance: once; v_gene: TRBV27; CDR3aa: CASGLTGAQETQYF; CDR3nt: TGTGCCAGCGGTCTTACGGGAGCTCAAGAGACCCAGTACTTC
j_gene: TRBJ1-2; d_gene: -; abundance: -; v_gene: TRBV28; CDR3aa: CASNSVSRGYTF; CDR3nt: TGTGCCAGCAATTCCGTTAGTAGAGGCTACACCTTC
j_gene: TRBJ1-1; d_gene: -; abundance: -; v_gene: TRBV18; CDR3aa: CASSGIPGNTEAFF; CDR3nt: TGTGCCAGCTCCGGGATCCCTGGGAACACTGAAGCTTTCTTT
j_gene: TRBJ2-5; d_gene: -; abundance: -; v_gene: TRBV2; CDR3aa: CASRGKTQYF; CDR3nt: TGTGCCAGCAGGGGCAAGACCCAGTACTTC
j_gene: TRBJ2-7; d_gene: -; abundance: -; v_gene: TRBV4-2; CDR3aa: CASSPPGWHEQYF; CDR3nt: TGTGCCAGCAGCCCCCCGGGGTGGCACGAGCAGTACTTC
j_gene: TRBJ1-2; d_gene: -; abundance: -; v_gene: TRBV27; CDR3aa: CASSAWESAGVGGYTF; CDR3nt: TGTGCCAGCAGCGCCTGGGAGTCAGCGGGAGTTGGGGGCTACACCTTC
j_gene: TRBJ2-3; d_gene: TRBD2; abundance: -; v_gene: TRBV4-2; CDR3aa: CASSPDDSGRVADTQYF; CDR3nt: TGTGCCAGCAGCCCCGACGACAGCGGGAGGGTTGCAGATACGCAGTATTTT
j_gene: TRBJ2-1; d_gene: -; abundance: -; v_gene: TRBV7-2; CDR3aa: CASSSFPKTYNEQFF; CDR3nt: TGTGCCAGCAGCTCCTTTCCTAAGACCTACAATGAGCAGTTCTTC
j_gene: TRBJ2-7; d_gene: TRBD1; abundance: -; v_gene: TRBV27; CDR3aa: CASSDRDRGYEQYF; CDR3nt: TGTGCCAGCAGTGACCGGGACAGGGGCTACGAGCAGTACTTC
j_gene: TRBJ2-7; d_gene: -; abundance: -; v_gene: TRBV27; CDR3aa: CASSPGTSYEQYF; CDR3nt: TGTGCCAGCAGTCCGGGGACATCGTACGAGCAGTACTTC
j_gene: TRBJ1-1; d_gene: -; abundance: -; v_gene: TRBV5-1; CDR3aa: CASSSEDTTYTEAFF; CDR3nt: TGCGCCAGCAGCTCAGAGGACACTACCTACACTGAAGCTTTCTTT
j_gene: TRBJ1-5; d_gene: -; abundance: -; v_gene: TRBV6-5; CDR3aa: CASSRGAGQPQHF; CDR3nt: TGTGCCAGCTCACGGGGGGCAGGGCAGCCCCAGCATTTT
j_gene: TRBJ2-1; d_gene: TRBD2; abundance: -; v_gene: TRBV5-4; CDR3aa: CASSSATSGSVEQFF; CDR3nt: TGTGCCAGCAGCTCGGCGACTAGCGGGAGTGTTGAGCAGTTCTTC
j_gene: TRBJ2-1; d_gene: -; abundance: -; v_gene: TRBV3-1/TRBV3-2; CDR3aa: CASSQRHYGQNNEQFF; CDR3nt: TGTGCCAGCAGCCAACGCCACTACGGACAGAACAATGAGCAGTTCTTC
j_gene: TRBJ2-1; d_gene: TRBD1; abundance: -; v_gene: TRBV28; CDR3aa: CASSSGTVSNEQFF; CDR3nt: TGTGCCAGCAGTTCCGGGACAGTCAGCAATGAGCAGTTCTTC
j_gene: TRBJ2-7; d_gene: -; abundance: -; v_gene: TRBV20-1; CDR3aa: CSADSPYEQYF; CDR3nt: TGCAGTGCCGACAGTCCCTACGAGCAGTACTTC
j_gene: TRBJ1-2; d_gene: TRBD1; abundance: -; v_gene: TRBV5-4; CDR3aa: CASSLDRGYYGYTF; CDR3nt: TGTGCCAGCAGCTTGGACAGGGGCTACTATGGCTACACCTTC
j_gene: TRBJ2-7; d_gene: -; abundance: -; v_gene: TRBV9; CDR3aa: CASSLSGDPYEQYF; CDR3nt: TGTGCCAGCAGCCTGAGCGGTGATCCTTACGAGCAGTACTTC
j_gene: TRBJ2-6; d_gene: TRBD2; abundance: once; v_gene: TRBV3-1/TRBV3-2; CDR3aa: CASSQRGRASGANVLTF; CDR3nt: TGTGCCAGCAGCCAAAGAGGGAGGGCCTCTGGGGCCAACGTCCTGACTTTC
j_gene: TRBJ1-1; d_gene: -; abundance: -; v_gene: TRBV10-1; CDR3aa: CARPTGNTEAFF; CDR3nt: TGCGCCAGACCGACAGGGAACACTGAAGCTTTCTTT
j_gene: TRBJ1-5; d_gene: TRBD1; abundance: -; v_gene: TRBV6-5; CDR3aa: CASSSVRQGNNQPQHF; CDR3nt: TGTGCCAGCAGTTCGGTTAGACAGGGTAACAATCAGCCCCAGCATTTT
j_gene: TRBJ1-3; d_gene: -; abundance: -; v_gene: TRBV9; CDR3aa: CASTLGGDPGNTIYF; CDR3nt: TGTGCCAGCACCCTAGGAGGGGATCCCGGAAACACCATATATTTT